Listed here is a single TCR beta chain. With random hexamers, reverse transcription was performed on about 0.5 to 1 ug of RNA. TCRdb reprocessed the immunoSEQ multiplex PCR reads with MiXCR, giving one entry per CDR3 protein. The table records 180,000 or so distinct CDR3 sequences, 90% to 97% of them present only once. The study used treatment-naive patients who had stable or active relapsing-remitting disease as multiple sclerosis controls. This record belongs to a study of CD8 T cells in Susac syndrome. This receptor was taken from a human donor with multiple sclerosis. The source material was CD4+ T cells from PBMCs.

The CDR3 DNA follows: TGCAGCGTTGCCCTCACTAACTATGGCTACACCTTC. This encodes CSVALTNYGYTF. The chain recombines TRBV29-1 with TRBJ1-2, with D hard to call. The CDR3 is 12 amino acids. The V gene's germline CDR1 is SQVTM and CDR2 ANQGSEA. Deletions cut 4 bases from V and 0 bases from J, with 6 bases between.